Sequencing of this T cell receptor (beta chain) was carried out in a study of T cell clonality in common variable immunodeficiency. To note about this clone: Antigen specificity is unknown. The observed sequence ends 3 residues before the CDR3 terminus, with the missing tail filled in from the germline J gene.

Diagnosis required reduced IgG, IgA and/or IgM with specific antibody deficiency. Patients and controls were mostly of Caucasian heritage. The germline CDR1 and CDR2 sequences are LNHDA and SQIVND (reference sequence). The CDR3 spans 13 residues. V gave up 3 bases and J gave up 5 bases, with 11 bases separating them. Study findings and constraints: Reportedly, TCR beta sequences from common variable immunodeficiency showed fewer deletions and N-nucleotide insertions. CVID subjects showed higher TCRbeta clonality than healthy controls.

Control and CVID samples contributed equal amounts of genomic DNA. Libraries were prepared by immunoSEQ multiplex PCR; TCRdb keeps only in-frame clonotypes and omits some of them. Listed for the sample are 25,000 to 30,000 clones, none seen a single time. This chain links TRBV19 with TRBJ2-7; D might be TRBD2 (5 bases). Sequencing used peripheral blood mononuclear cells. The TCR originated in a human donor with common variable immunodeficiency. CDR3 DNA (partial): TGTGCCAGTAGTATCGGGGTTTTGGACGAG. As protein: CASSIGVLDE. The full CDR3 protein is CASSIGVLDEQYF.